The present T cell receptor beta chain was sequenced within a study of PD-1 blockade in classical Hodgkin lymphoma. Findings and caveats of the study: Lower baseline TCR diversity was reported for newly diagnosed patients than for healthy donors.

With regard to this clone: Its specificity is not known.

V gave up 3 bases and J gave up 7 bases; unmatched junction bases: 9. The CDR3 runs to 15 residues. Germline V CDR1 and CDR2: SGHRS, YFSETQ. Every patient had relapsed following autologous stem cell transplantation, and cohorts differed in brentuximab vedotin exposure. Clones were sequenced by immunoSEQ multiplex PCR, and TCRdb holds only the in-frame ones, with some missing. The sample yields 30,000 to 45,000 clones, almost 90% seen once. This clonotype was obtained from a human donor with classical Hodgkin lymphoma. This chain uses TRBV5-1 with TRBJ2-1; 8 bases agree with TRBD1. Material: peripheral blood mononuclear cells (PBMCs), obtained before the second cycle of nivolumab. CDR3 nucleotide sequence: TGCGCCAGCAGCTCTGGACAGGGTCCGTATAATGAGCAGTTCTTC. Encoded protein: CASSSGQGPYNEQFF.